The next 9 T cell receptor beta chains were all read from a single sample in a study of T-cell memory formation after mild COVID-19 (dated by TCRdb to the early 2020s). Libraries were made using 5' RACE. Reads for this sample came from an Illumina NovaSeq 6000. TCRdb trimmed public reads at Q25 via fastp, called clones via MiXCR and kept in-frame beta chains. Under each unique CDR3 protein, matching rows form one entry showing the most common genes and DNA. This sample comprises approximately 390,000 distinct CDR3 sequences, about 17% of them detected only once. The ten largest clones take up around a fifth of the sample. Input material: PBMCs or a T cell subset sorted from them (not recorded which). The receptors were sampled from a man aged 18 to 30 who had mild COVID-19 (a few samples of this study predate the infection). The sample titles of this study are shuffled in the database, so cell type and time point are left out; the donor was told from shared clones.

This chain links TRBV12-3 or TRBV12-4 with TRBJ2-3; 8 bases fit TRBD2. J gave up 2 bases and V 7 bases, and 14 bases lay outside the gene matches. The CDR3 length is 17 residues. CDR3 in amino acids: CASTPGRGSGITDTQYF. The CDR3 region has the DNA TGTGCCAGCACCCCCGGGAGGGGATCTGGGATCACAGATACGCAGTATTTT.

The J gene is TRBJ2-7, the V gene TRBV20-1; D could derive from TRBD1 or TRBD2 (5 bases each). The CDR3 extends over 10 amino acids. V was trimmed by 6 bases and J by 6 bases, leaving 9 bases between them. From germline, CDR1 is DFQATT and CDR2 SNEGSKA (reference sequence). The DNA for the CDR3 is TGCAGTGCGGGACGTCGCGAGCAGTACGTC. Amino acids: CSAGRREQYV.

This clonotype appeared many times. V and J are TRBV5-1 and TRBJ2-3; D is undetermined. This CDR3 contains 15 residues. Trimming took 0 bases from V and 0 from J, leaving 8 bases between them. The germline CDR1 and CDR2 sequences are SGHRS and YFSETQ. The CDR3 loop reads CASSLDSSSTDTQYF. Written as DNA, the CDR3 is TGCGCCAGCAGCTTGGACAGCTCTAGCACAGATACGCAGTATTTT.

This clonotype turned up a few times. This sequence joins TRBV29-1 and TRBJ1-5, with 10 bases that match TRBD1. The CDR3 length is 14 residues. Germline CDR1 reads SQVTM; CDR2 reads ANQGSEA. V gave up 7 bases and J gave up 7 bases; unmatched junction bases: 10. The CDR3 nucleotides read TGCAGCGCCCAGACAGGGGGCGCAGGGCAGCCCCAGCATTTT. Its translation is CSAQTGGAGQPQHF.

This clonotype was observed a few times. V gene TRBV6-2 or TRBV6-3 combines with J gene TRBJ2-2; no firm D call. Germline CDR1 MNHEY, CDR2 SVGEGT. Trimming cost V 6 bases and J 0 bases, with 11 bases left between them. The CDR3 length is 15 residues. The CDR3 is CASSRPRTNTGELFF. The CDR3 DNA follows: TGTGCCAGCAGCCGGCCGAGGACGAACACCGGGGAGCTGTTTTTT.

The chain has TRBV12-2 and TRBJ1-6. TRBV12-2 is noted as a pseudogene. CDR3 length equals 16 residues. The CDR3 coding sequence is TGTGCAAGTCGCTCCATTAAAACGGACTATAATTCACCCCTCCACTTT. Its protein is CASRSIKTDYNSPLHF.

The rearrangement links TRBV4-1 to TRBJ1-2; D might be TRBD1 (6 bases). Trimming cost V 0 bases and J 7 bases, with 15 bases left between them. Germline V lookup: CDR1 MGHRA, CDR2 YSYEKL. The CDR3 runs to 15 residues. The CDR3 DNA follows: TGCGCCAGCAGCCAAGAGCTGGACAGACGAACTGGCTACACCTTC. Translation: CASSQELDRRTGYTF.

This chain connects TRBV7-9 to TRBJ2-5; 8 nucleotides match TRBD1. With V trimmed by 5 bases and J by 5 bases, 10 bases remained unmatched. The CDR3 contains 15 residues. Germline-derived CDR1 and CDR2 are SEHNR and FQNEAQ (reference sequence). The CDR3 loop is CASSIRDRLRETQYF. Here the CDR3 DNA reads TGTGCCAGCAGCATCCGGGACAGGTTGCGGGAGACCCAGTACTTC.

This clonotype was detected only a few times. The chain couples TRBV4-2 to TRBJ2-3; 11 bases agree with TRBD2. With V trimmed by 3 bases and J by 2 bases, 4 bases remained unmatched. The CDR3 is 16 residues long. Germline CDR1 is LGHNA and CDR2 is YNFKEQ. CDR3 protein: CASSHPSGGYTDTQYF. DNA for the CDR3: TGTGCCAGCAGCCACCCTAGCGGGGGGTACACAGATACGCAGTATTTT.